The T cell receptor (beta chain) described here comes from a study of Graves' ophthalmopathy and Graves' hyperthyroidism. For the study at large: Peripheral blood was obtained at first diagnosis, ahead of any treatment.

CDR3 length: 14 amino acids. Trimming took off 3 bases at V and 5 bases at J, with 13 bases between the two ends. CDR1 and CDR2 (germline): SGHVS, FNYEAQ. Amplification of TCR beta CDR3 regions used RNA transcripts. RT-PCR was first run with HTBI primers, then multiplex PCR in a second round. Each CDR3 protein gets one entry after TCRdb re-called the multiplex PCR reads with MiXCR. The table lists 240,000 or so distinct CDR3 sequences, 45% of them singletons. Sequenced sample: peripheral blood. The chain links TRBV7-6 to TRBJ2-5; D is possibly TRBD1 (5 bases). This receptor was obtained from an adult man with Graves' ophthalmopathy. The CDR3 sequence is CASSFAGASETQYF. DNA of the CDR3: TGTGCCAGCAGCTTTGCTGGGGCTTCCGAGACCCAGTACTTC.